These T cell receptor beta chains were read from a single sample in a study of T cells in Graves' hyperthyroidism and ophthalmopathy. TCRdb reanalysed the multiplex PCR reads using MiXCR and keeps one entry per CDR3 protein. The sample lists 500,000 to 750,000 distinct CDR3 sequences, around a sixth seen once, with around 7.8% in the top ten. Material for sequencing was blood. All receptors come from a woman aged 30 to 39 with Graves' hyperthyroidism. Both conserved end residues are part of each CDR3. A D gene is named only where the DNA matches it firmly. Size is omitted from some rows. Given values are once, few, many or a class for expanded clones.

DNA: TGCGCCAGCAGCCAAGTAGGGACGGCTAACGAGCAGTACTTC; CDR3: CASSQVGTANEQYF; V: TRBV4-1; J: TRBJ2-7; length: 14; D: .; size: .
DNA: TGTGCCAGCTCAGGTTCCGGGACGAGCGAGGGAGAGACCCAGTACTTC; CDR3: CASSGSGTSEGETQYF; V: TRBV18; J: TRBJ2-5; length: 16; D: .; size: .
DNA: TGCAGTGCAAAATACCGCAGGGTGGGAAACACAGATACGCAGTATTTT; CDR3: CSAKYRRVGNTDTQYF; V: TRBV20-1; J: TRBJ2-3; length: 16; D: .; size: many
DNA: TGTGCCAGCAGCTTACCGTTAGGCACAGATACGCAGTATTTT; CDR3: CASSLPLGTDTQYF; V: TRBV11-2; J: TRBJ2-3; length: 14; D: .; size: many
DNA: TGTGCCAGCAGCTTAAGTGGGGGAGAAGGAGATACGCAGTATTTT; CDR3: CASSLSGGEGDTQYF; V: TRBV7-3; J: TRBJ2-3; length: 15; D: .; size: many
DNA: TGTGCCAGCAGCTTGGCGGCCGGGAGGGGCGCCTACAATGAGCAGTTCTTC; CDR3: CASSLAAGRGAYNEQFF; V: TRBV5-4; J: TRBJ2-1; length: 17; D: TRBD2; size: .
DNA: TGCGCCAGCACCCGGGACAGTCTGGGAGATACGCAGTATTTT; CDR3: CASTRDSLGDTQYF; V: TRBV5-1; J: TRBJ2-3; length: 14; D: TRBD1; size: few
DNA: TGTGCCAGCTCGACCGGGACAGTCTCGCTTAATTCACCCCTCCACTTT; CDR3: CASSTGTVSLNSPLHF; V: TRBV18; J: TRBJ1-6; length: 16; D: TRBD1; size: few
DNA: TGTGCCAGCGCCGGACTAGCGATCAATGAGCAGTTCTTC; CDR3: CASAGLAINEQFF; V: TRBV27; J: TRBJ2-1; length: 13; D: TRBD2; size: many
DNA: TGTGCCAGCAGCTTTCAGGCGGGAGGCCCGGAGCTGTTTTTT; CDR3: CASSFQAGGPELFF; V: TRBV11-3; J: TRBJ2-2; length: 14; D: TRBD2; size: many
DNA: TGTGCCAGCAGTGAATATCCCAGGGACAATGAGCAGTTCTTC; CDR3: CASSEYPRDNEQFF; V: TRBV25-1; J: TRBJ2-1; length: 14; D: .; size: .
DNA: TGTGCCAGCAGCGTAGTTCCCTCTGGCGGGAGGACAAATGAGCAGTTCTTC; CDR3: CASSVVPSGGRTNEQFF; V: TRBV9; J: TRBJ2-1; length: 17; D: TRBD2; size: .
DNA: TGTGCCAGCACCACAACAGGGATGGGCAATCAGCCCCAGCATTTT; CDR3: CASTTTGMGNQPQHF; V: TRBV7-2; J: TRBJ1-5; length: 15; D: .; size: many
DNA: TGTGCCAGCAGCTTGGCTGTTCGATCTCTCTCCTACGAGCAGTACTTC; CDR3: CASSLAVRSLSYEQYF; V: TRBV5-6; J: TRBJ2-7; length: 16; D: .; size: few
DNA: TGCGCCAGCAGAAATGAATGGGGGGCGATAGGGGCTTTCTTT; CDR3: CASRNEWGAIGAFF; V: TRBV4-1; J: TRBJ1-1; length: 14; D: .; size: .
DNA: TGCGCCAGCAACTTTCGTTTTCTAGCGGGAGGGCCTTCGGTCAGCTATGAGCAGTTCTTC; CDR3: CASNFRFLAGGPSVSYEQFF; V: TRBV5-1; J: TRBJ2-1; length: 20; D: TRBD2; size: .
DNA: TGTGCCAGCAGCCGGCGGGATCCGAACACCGGGGAGCTGTTTTTT; CDR3: CASSRRDPNTGELFF; V: TRBV7-6; J: TRBJ2-2; length: 15; D: .; size: few
DNA: TGTGCCAGCAGCTTGATACTAGCGGGAGGGAGAAACGAGCAGTACTTC; CDR3: CASSLILAGGRNEQYF; V: TRBV5-5; J: TRBJ2-7; length: 16; D: TRBD2; size: once
DNA: TGTGCCAGCAGTGAAACAGGGGTTGTCGGGAACATTCAGTACTTC; CDR3: CASSETGVVGNIQYF; V: TRBV6-1; J: TRBJ2-4; length: 15; D: TRBD1; size: many
DNA: TGTGCCAGCTCCAGACAGGAGGAAGTGGCCCAGCATTTT; CDR3: CASSRQEEVAQHF; V: TRBV12-3/TRBV12-4; J: TRBJ1-5; length: 13; D: .; size: few
DNA: TGTGCCTGGAGTGTAAGGCTCGCCACAGATACGCAGTATTTT; CDR3: CAWSVRLATDTQYF; V: TRBV30; J: TRBJ2-3; length: 14; D: .; size: many
DNA: TGTGCCAGCAGCCGTCGGACTAGCGGGCCTGTCGTCGATGAGCAGTTCTTC; CDR3: CASSRRTSGPVVDEQFF; V: TRBV7-3; J: TRBJ2-1; length: 17; D: TRBD2; size: few
DNA: TGTGCCAGCAAAGACAGGGTGCTTAACACCGGGGAGCTGTTTTTT; CDR3: CASKDRVLNTGELFF; V: TRBV28; J: TRBJ2-2; length: 15; D: TRBD1; size: many
DNA: TGTGCCAGCAGTGCCCGTGCTGCCGGAAGCTACGAGCAGTACTTC; CDR3: CASSARAAGSYEQYF; V: TRBV6-2/TRBV6-3; J: TRBJ2-7; length: 15; D: .; size: .
DNA: TGCGCCAGCAGCCATGAGGGACAGGCCCCCTACGAGCAGTACTTC; CDR3: CASSHEGQAPYEQYF; V: TRBV4-1; J: TRBJ2-7; length: 15; D: TRBD1; size: few
DNA: TGTGCCAGCAGCTCGGGACAGGGGGAACAAGAGACCCAGTACTTC; CDR3: CASSSGQGEQETQYF; V: TRBV7-3; J: TRBJ2-5; length: 15; D: TRBD1; size: many
DNA: TGTGCCAGCAGTTACCGGGGGATTAATGAAAAACTGTTTTTT; CDR3: CASSYRGINEKLFF; V: TRBV6-6; J: TRBJ1-4; length: 14; D: .; size: few
DNA: TGTGCCACCAGCAGAGCTAGCGGGACGCGCACAGATACGCAGTATTTT; CDR3: CATSRASGTRTDTQYF; V: TRBV15; J: TRBJ2-3; length: 16; D: TRBD2; size: .
DNA: TGTGCCAGCAGAGGGACTAGGACATACGAGCAGTACTTC; CDR3: CASRGTRTYEQYF; V: TRBV6-4; J: TRBJ2-7; length: 13; D: TRBD2; size: .
DNA: TGTGCCAGCAGCTCTAGACAGGGGTCATCCTCCTACGAGCAGTACTTC; CDR3: CASSSRQGSSSYEQYF; V: TRBV7-6; J: TRBJ2-7; length: 16; D: TRBD1; size: many
DNA: TGTGCCAGCAGCCTTAGTTTGACAGGGAATAACGGGGCTTTCTTT; CDR3: CASSLSLTGNNGAFF; V: TRBV28; J: TRBJ1-1; length: 15; D: TRBD1; size: many
DNA: TGTGCCAGCAGTCCTCAGGGGGCCAAAAACATTCAGTACTTC; CDR3: CASSPQGAKNIQYF; V: TRBV12-3/TRBV12-4; J: TRBJ2-4; length: 14; D: .; size: many
DNA: TGCAGCGTTGACTCCAACGCGGGAAGTTTGGAGACCCAGTACTTC; CDR3: CSVDSNAGSLETQYF; V: TRBV29-1; J: TRBJ2-5; length: 15; D: .; size: many
DNA: TGTGCCAGCAGTTTATATTCAATTGGCAATAATTCACCCCTCCACTTT; CDR3: CASSLYSIGNNSPLHF; V: TRBV12-3/TRBV12-4; J: TRBJ1-6; length: 16; D: .; size: .
DNA: TGCAGCGTTGAATCCACAGAGGCGCAGTACTTC; CDR3: CSVESTEAQYF; V: TRBV29-1; J: TRBJ2-5; length: 11; D: .; size: few
DNA: TGTGCCAGTAGTGCCAAACTAGCGGGAGGGCTGAATGAGCAGTTCTTC; CDR3: CASSAKLAGGLNEQFF; V: TRBV19; J: TRBJ2-1; length: 16; D: TRBD2; size: .
DNA: TGCGCCAGCAGCTTGGGACCCGGGACACACAGCTCCTACGAGCAGTACTTC; CDR3: CASSLGPGTHSSYEQYF; V: TRBV5-1; J: TRBJ2-7; length: 17; D: .; size: many
DNA: TGTGCCAGCAGCCAGGAGGGTCTTAACACAGATACGCAGTATTTT; CDR3: CASSQEGLNTDTQYF; V: TRBV5-5; J: TRBJ2-3; length: 15; D: .; size: .
DNA: TGCAGCGTCCCTGGGACATCCTACGAGCAGTACTTC; CDR3: CSVPGTSYEQYF; V: TRBV29-1; J: TRBJ2-7; length: 12; D: .; size: .
DNA: TGCAGCGTCGGGACTGCCTACAATGAGCAGTTCTTC; CDR3: CSVGTAYNEQFF; V: TRBV29-1; J: TRBJ2-1; length: 12; D: .; size: .